The 9 T cell receptor beta chains presented below share a single source sample, sequenced in a study of cytomegalovirus exposure and HLA in healthy donors. Primers for the PCR totalled 60 Vbeta and 13 Jbeta. Sequencing was performed with immunoSEQ multiplex PCR; in TCRdb, only in-frame clones are kept and a portion is missing. The data contain about 210,000 clones, 75% to 90% of them singletons. Sequencing was done on a sample of PBMCs. These receptor sequences come from a woman between 25 and 40 years old in good health and CMV-seronegative.

Only a few counts were recorded for this clone. The genes are TRBV7-2 and TRBJ2-7; no clear D. The germline V and J ends were trimmed by 2 bases and 0 bases, with 11 bases remaining between them. Germline-derived CDR1 and CDR2 are SGHTA and FQGNSA. The CDR3 is made up of 15 amino acids. Here the CDR3 reads CASSLYGGNSYEQYF. The CDR3 DNA reads TGTGCCAGCAGCTTATATGGCGGTAACTCCTACGAGCAGTACTTC.

The rearrangement joins TRBV9 to TRBJ2-1; 9 bases align to TRBD2. CDR3 length: 16 residues. With 5 bases clipped from V and 7 bases from J, the junction kept 13 bases outside the gene matches. Germline V CDR1 and CDR2: SGDLS, YYNGEE. In DNA, the CDR3 is TGTGCCAGCAGTTCTCGGACTAGCGACCGAAGGAATGAGCAGTTCTTC. Translated, it gives CASSSRTSDRRNEQFF.

This clone appeared a few times. This chain connects TRBV28 to TRBJ2-1, with TRBD1 matching over 7 bases. V was clipped by 5 bases and J by 7 bases; unmatched bases: 20. Germline V gene lookup returns CDR1 MDHEN and CDR2 SYDVKM. The CDR3 extends over 18 amino acids. The CDR3: CASSPRPFSGGLENEQFF. CDR3 bases: TGTGCCAGCAGTCCTCGCCCCTTCTCAGGGGGTCTCGAAAATGAGCAGTTCTTC.

This chain uses TRBV11-2 with TRBJ2-3; TRBD2 matches at 7 bases. Unmatched junction bases numbered 7, after V lost 1 base and J lost 0 bases. The germline V gene encodes CDR1 SGHAT and CDR2 FQNNGV. This CDR3 is 17 amino acids long. In DNA form, the CDR3 reads TGTGCCAGCAGCTTAGTATCAAGCGGGGACAGCACAGATACGCAGTATTTT. This codes for CASSLVSSGDSTDTQYF.

The chain is built from TRBV11-2 and TRBJ2-7; a weak D match, TRBD2 (6 bases). Germline CDR1 is SGHAT and CDR2 is FQNNGV. With 7 bases removed from V and 6 bases from J, the gap between germline ends came to 25 bases. The CDR3 has 16 amino acids. In DNA, the CDR3 is TGTGCCAGCATCCCTGGTAGCGGAGCGGCAGTCGGCGAGCAGTACTTC. Residues: CASIPGSGAAVGEQYF.

This chain uses TRBV18 with TRBJ2-5; D is ambiguous. The J call may be wrong; the DNA end is better matched by TRBJ2-7. Germline-derived CDR1 and CDR2 are KGHSH and LQKENI. The CDR3 sequence is 13 residues long. The CDR3 sequence is CASSPTPTYEQYF. CDR3 sequence (DNA): TGTGCCAGCTCACCGACTCCAACCTACGAGCAGTACTTC.

The chain couples TRBV5-1 to TRBJ1-4; no definite D call. Germline CDR1 is SGHRS and CDR2 is YFSETQ. CDR3 size: 15 residues. The V end lost 3 bases, the J end lost 2 bases, and 11 bases lay between the germline ends. CDR3 sequence (DNA): TGCGCCAGCAGCTCCCTCGGGGAGACTAATGAAAAACTGTTTTTT. Its translation is CASSSLGETNEKLFF.

This clone has just one count. This sequence joins TRBV10-3 and TRBJ1-1, with 8 bases lining up with TRBD1. J lost 1 base, V lost 6 bases, and 16 bases had no gene match. CDR3 length equals 18 residues. CDR1 and CDR2 from the germline V gene are ENHRY and SYGVKD. The CDR3 sequence is CAISIRTGTTGENTEAFF. The CDR3 nucleotides read TGTGCCATCAGCATCAGGACAGGGACAACGGGGGAGAACACTGAAGCTTTCTTT.

This clone occurred once. Other DNA sequences in the sample encode the same CDR3. The chain couples TRBV6-1 to TRBJ1-1, with D unclear. This CDR3 region has 13 residues. V lost 6 bases, J lost 0 bases, and 8 bases lay in between. Germline V gives CDR1 MNHNS, CDR2 SASEGT. This CDR3 reads CASSEGLNTEAFF. The CDR3 DNA is TGTGCCAGCAGCGAGGGCTTGAACACTGAAGCTTTCTTT.